This T cell receptor beta chain was profiled in a study of blood T cell repertoires in COVID-19. Study as a whole: Donors in the United States, Italy and Spain gave samples during acute or convalescent COVID-19.

The cohort comprised adults aged about 18 to 90 years residing in around 25 US areas. Clinical history as reported by participants underpinned cohort assignment. Authors' processing steps: Estimation of nucleated cell counts was performed using reference gene primer amplification. Here immunoSEQ multiplex PCR was the method, and the copy in TCRdb shows in-frame clones only, minus some. That table is the source of V, J and clone size, and D and trimming were worked out from the DNA. This repertoire shows some 200,000 clones, roughly 84% found once; its top ten account for around 7%. This CDR3 region has 18 residues.

The TCR was taken from a man between 25 and 39 years old in a cohort exposed to, infected with or recovered from COVID-19 (not recorded which). This chain connects TRBV1 to TRBJ2-5; the DNA was not compared with TRBD2, the D call given in the table. TRBV1 represents a pseudogene. Sequencing was carried out using PBMCs or T cells enriched from blood (not recorded which). The CDR3 DNA reads as TGCACCAGCAGCCTCTGGGGACTAGCGGGAGTGTTCGCCGAGACCCAGTACTTC. This encodes CTSSLWGLAGVFAETQYF.